This TCR beta chain was obtained from a study of blood T cell repertoires in COVID-19. For the study at large: The analysed material was cDNA or gDNA that came from T cells, B-cell-depleted T cells, or PBMCs.

Germline lookup yields CDR1 SNHLY and CDR2 FYNNEI. This CDR3 has 15 amino acids. Germline trimming cut 6 bases from V and 5 bases from J; bases unmatched to any gene: 8. In the source study's methods: Reference gene primers were amplified, and this amplification served to estimate nucleated cell counts. Assay: immunoSEQ multiplex PCR; the TCRdb copy retains only in-frame clones and omits some. The V and J calls and the clone size are those of that table, but D and trimming were determined from the DNA. In the table there are roughly 380,000 clones, roughly 80% of which are singletons. Sequencing used peripheral blood. V usage is TRBV2 and J usage is TRBJ2-2, with 8 bases matching TRBD1. The TCR sequence derives from a human donor with acute or convalescent COVID-19. The donor label of this sample is uncertain. CDR3 in amino acids: CASRIGQGGTGELFF. The CDR3 nucleotides read TGTGCCAGCAGAATAGGACAGGGAGGAACCGGGGAGCTGTTTTTT. Full variable domain (rest looked up from reference TRBV2 and TRBJ2-2): EPEVTQTPSHQVTQMGQEVILRCVPISNHLYFYWYRQILGQKVEFLVSFYNNEISEKSEIFDDQFSVERPDGSNFTLKIRSTKLEDSAMYFCASRIGQGGTGELFFGEGSRLTVL.